This T cell receptor beta chain originates from a study of blood T cells in healthy people across ages. This clonotype was found many times. Caucasian, healthy and from Russia, the donors were aged between about 6 and 100. Next came a second PCR, run for about 7 to 12 cycles, which used a sample-barcoded 5' primer along with a J-beta primer mix. TCRdb called the 5' RACE reads again in MiXCR, with one record for every CDR3 protein. The table shows roughly 410,000 distinct CDR3 sequences, with about half occurring only once. The clonotype originates from a man between 60 and 70 years old in good health. Sequenced material: blood.

CDR3 sequence (DNA): TGCGCCAGCAGCTACCCCGGAGCTAGCGGCACCTACGAGCAGTACTTC. Protein product: CASSYPGASGTYEQYF. This rearrangement joins TRBV5-1 to TRBJ2-7, with 7 nucleotides matching TRBD2. There are 16 residues in the CDR3. Germline assignment: CDR1 SGHRS and CDR2 YFSETQ. The junction had 11 bases not matched to a gene; V was cut back by 3 bases and J by 2 bases.